A single TCR beta chain is shown here with its context. At one boundary the junction diverges from the germline segment, which might be a read error. CDR3 size: 15 residues. The germline CDR1 and CDR2 sequences are SGHTS and YDEGEE. These data come from a study of T cell responses to AZD1222 COVID-19 vaccine. The method was immunoSEQ multiplex PCR; TCRdb's version includes in-frame clones alone and lacks a portion of them. The sample consists of 120,000 to 150,000 clones, more than 70% of them appearing once. This specimen consisted of peripheral blood, obtained on day 0 of AZD1222 vaccination. The sequence came from an adult in good health. This sequence joins TRBV5-8 and TRBJ2-3, with a weak D call TRBD1 (5 bases). The CDR3 spells CASRLEQGHLDTQYF. In nucleotides, the CDR3 is TGTGCCAGCAGATTGGAGCAAGGACACTTAGATACGCAGTATTTT.